This T cell receptor (beta chain) was captured by sequencing in a study of early T cells in non-severe SARS-CoV-2 infection. Study-level background: It was bulk RNA from unsorted whole blood that was sequenced, and the chains were unpaired. Findings of the study overall: Matching results from VDJdb favored anti-spike CD8 responses, leaving private and CD4 specificities undetected.

Individual cDNA molecules were tagged with unique molecular identifiers. Via MiXCR, TCRdb re-called the 5' RACE reads, giving one row per CDR3 protein. The table lists tens of thousands of distinct CDR3 sequences, 5.5% to 6.5% of them singletons. This clonotype has only a few counts. Its antigen is undetermined. V was trimmed by 6 bases and J by 0 bases, leaving 14 bases between them. Germline V gives CDR1 SEHNR, CDR2 FQNEAQ (reference sequence). The CDR3 has 16 residues. The chain links TRBV7-9 to TRBJ2-2; D is possibly TRBD2 (6 bases). The sequencing input was whole blood. This sequence originates from an adult who was a healthcare worker with PCR-confirmed SARS-CoV-2 infection or an uninfected control (not recorded which). The chain's CDR3 is CASRATPGANTGELFF. The CDR3 bases are TGTGCCAGCAGGGCGACGCCGGGGGCGAACACCGGGGAGCTGTTTTTT.